These 5 T cell receptor beta chains originate from one sample sequenced in a study of T cells in Graves' hyperthyroidism and ophthalmopathy. The investigators amplified TCR beta CDR3 regions from RNA transcripts. An initial round of RT-PCR targeting the TCR CDR3 relied on the HTBI primer set. In TCRdb, the multiplex PCR reads were re-called with MiXCR into one record per CDR3 protein. The data show fewer than 800,000 distinct CDR3 sequences, approximately 16% seen once. Sequences were obtained from blood. The receptors shown here come from a man younger than 30 with Graves' hyperthyroidism.

The V gene is TRBV19, the J gene TRBJ1-2, with D uncertain. Trimming removed 4 bases from V and 8 bases from J, with 14 bases in between. The CDR3 extends over 13 amino acids. The germline V gene has CDR1 LNHDA and CDR2 SQIVND (reference sequence). The CDR3, as DNA: TGTGCCAGTAGTAAGGGCTATTATCCGGGCTACACCTTC. Translated: CASSKGYYPGYTF. Full variable domain (rest looked up from reference TRBV19 and TRBJ1-2): DGGITQSPKYLFRKEGQNVTLSCEQNLNHDAMYWYRQDPGQGLRLIYYSQIVNDFQKGDIAEGYSVSREKKESFPLTVTSAQKNPTAFYLCASSKGYYPGYTFGSGTRLTVV.

This clonotype was picked up many times. This chain links TRBV7-9 with TRBJ2-3; no clear D. The CDR3 totals 15 residues. Deletions cut 6 bases from V and 1 base from J, with 14 bases between. Germline assignment: CDR1 SEHNR and CDR2 FQNEAQ (reference sequence). The CDR3, as DNA: TGTGCCAGCAGTTTATGGCGAGATGGCACAGATACGCAGTATTTT. It yields the protein CASSLWRDGTDTQYF.

This clonotype was detected a few times. This may stem from a read error, because a much larger clone lies one nucleotide away. The chain joins TRBV12-3 or TRBV12-4 to TRBJ2-5; no clear D gene. This CDR3 spans 13 amino acids. CDR3 in amino acids: CTSSLIWQETQYF. The CDR3 bases are TGTACCAGCAGTTTAATCTGGCAAGAGACCCAGTACTTC.

The chain combines TRBV29-1 with TRBJ2-5; a possible D gene is TRBD1 (6 bases). The germline V gene has CDR1 SQVTM and CDR2 ANQGSEA. The V end was cut by 4 bases, the J end by 9 bases, with 15 bases between. This CDR3 has 12 amino acids. The CDR3, as DNA: TGCAGCGTTGTTGGTCAGGGGTTGGCCCAGTACTTC. Its translation: CSVVGQGLAQYF.

This rearrangement joins TRBV2 to TRBJ2-5, with D maybe TRBD1 (6 bases). With 6 bases removed from V and 0 bases from J, the gap between germline ends came to 14 bases. The CDR3 runs to 15 residues. CDR1 and CDR2 from the germline V gene are SNHLY and FYNNEI. The CDR3 region has the DNA TGTGCCAGCAGCCTTGGACAGACCCACCAAGAGACCCAGTACTTC. Translated: CASSLGQTHQETQYF.